The clone carrying this T cell receptor (beta chain) occurred a few times. Its antigen is not identified. This entry is derived from a study of early T cells in non-severe SARS-CoV-2 infection. Turning to the study itself: RNA in bulk from unsorted whole blood was sequenced, and chains were unpaired. Study-wide results and limits: Matching against VDJdb likely underestimated virus-specific expansions, favoring anti-spike CD8.

The CDR3 sequence is 17 residues long. Trimming cost V 4 bases and J 2 bases, with 22 bases left between them. The germline V gene encodes CDR1 SGHNT and CDR2 YYREEE (reference sequence). The protocol attached unique molecular identifiers to individual cDNA molecules. TCRdb fed the 5' RACE reads into MiXCR, producing one record per CDR3 protein. This table has 75,000 to 80,000 distinct CDR3 sequences, about a sixth appearing once. V and J are TRBV5-4 and TRBJ2-7, with D tentatively TRBD1 or TRBD2 (5 bases each). The sample comprised whole blood. This clonotype was obtained from an adult who was a healthcare worker with PCR-confirmed SARS-CoV-2 infection or an uninfected control (not recorded which). This chain's CDR3 is CASSLTGEWGYPYEQYF. The CDR3 nucleotides read TGTGCCAGCAGCCTCACTGGGGAGTGGGGGTACCCCTACGAGCAGTACTTC.